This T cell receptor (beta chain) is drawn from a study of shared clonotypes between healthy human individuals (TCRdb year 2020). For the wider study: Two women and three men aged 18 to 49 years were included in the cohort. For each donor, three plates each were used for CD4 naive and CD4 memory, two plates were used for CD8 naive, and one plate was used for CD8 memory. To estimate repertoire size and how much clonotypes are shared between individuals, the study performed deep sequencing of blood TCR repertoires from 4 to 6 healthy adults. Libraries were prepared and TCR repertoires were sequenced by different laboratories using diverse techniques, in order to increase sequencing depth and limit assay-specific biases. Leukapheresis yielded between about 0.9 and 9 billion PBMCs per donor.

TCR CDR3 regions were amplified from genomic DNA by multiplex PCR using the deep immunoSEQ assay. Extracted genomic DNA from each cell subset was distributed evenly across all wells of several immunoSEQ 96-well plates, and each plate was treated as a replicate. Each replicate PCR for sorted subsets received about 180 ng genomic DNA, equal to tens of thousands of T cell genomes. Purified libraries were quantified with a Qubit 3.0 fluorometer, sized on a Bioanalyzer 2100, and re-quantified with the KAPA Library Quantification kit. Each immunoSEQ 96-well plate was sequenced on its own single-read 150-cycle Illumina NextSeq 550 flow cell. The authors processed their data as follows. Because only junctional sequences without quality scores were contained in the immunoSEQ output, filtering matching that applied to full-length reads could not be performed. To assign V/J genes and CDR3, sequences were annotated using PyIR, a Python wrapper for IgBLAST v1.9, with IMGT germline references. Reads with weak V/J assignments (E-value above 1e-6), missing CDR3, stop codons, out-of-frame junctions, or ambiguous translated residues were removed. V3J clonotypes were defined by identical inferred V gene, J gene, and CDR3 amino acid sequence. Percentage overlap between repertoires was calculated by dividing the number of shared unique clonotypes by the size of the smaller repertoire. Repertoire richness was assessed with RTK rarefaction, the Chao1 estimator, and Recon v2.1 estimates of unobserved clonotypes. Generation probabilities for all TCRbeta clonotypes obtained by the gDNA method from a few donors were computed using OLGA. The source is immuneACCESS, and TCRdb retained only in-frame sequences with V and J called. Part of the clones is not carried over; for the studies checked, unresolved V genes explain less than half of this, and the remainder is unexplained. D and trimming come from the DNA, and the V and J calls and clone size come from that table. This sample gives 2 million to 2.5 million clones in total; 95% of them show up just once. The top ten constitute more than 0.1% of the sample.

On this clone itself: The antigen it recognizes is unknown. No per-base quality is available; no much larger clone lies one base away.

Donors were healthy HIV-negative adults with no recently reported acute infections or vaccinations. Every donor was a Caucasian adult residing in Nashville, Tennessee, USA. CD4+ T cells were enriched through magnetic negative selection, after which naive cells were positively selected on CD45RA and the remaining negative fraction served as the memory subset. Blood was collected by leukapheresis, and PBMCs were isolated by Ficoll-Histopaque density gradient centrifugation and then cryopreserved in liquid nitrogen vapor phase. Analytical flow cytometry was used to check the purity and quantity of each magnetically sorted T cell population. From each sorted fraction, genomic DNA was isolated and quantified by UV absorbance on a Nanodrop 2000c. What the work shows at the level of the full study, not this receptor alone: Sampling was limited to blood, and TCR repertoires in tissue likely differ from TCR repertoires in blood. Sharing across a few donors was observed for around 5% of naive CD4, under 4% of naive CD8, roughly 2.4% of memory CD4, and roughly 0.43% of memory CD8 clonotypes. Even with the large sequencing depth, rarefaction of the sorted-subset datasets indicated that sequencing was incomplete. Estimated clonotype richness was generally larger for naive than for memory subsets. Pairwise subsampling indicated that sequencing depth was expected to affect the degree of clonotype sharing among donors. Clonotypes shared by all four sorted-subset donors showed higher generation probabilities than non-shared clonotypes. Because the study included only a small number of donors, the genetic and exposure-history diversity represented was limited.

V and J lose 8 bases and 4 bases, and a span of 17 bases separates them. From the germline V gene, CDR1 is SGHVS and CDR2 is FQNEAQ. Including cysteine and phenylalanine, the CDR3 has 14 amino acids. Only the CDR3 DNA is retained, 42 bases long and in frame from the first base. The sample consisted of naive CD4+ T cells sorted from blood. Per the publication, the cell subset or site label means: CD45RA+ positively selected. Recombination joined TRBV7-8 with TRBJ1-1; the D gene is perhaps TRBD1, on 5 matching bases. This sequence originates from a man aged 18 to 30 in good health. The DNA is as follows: TGTGCCAGCGGCCTCTCGGGGAGGGGCACTGAAGCTTTCTTT. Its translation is CASGLSGRGTEAFF.